These 19 T cell receptor delta chains share one sample of origin, sequenced in a study of gamma-delta chains in newborns, infants, children. TCRdb re-called the reads via CATT. The sample yields 4,200 or so delta-chain clones, 6.2% seen once. Input material: blood. Receptors were obtained from a child who was a newborn, infant or young child, either healthy, febrile or measles-vaccinated (not recorded which).

A word on this clone: The protein in this entry is translated from the DNA; at residue 16 it differs from the protein listed in TCRdb. The J gene is TRDJ2, the V gene TRDV1, with 7 nucleotides matching TRDD3. The germline V gene encodes CDR1 TSWWSYY and CDR2 QGS. The CDR3 is 18 amino acids. CDR3 in DNA: TGTGCTCTTGGGGTCCACAACTGGGGTTCTACTTTGACAGCACAACCCTTCTTT. Translation gives CALGVHNWGSTLTAQPFF.

A few counts support this clone. Other nucleotide sequences in the sample specify the same CDR3. J is TRDJ3 and V is TRDV2; the match to TRDD3 covers 8 bases. This CDR3 has 20 residues. Unmatched junction bases numbered 9, after V lost 0 bases and J lost 0 bases. Germline V gene data show CDR1 as GEAIGNYY and CDR2 as EKD. The CDR3 loop is CACDTVLGAISSWDTRQMFF. The DNA for the CDR3 is TGTGCCTGTGACACCGTACTGGGGGCCATCAGCTCCTGGGACACCCGACAGATGTTTTTC.

As concerns this clone: TCRdb's entry gives the protein of a much larger clone, which mismatches this DNA's translation at residue 8, likely from a read error; the protein reported here is translated from the DNA. The chain links TRDV2 to TRDJ2, with 8 bases fitting TRDD3. V shed 1 base, J shed 0 bases, and the junction held 3 bases outside the gene matches. Per the germline V gene, CDR1 is GEAIGNYY and CDR2 is EKD. The CDR3 consists of 16 residues. The CDR3 sequence: CACDTLGGTLTAQLFF. Written as DNA, the CDR3 is TGTGCCTGTGACACACTGGGGGGTACTTTGACAGCACAACTCTTCTTT.

By sample share, this clone is medium-sized. Other DNA sequences of this sample code for an identical CDR3. V gene TRDV2 combines with J gene TRDJ3; 12 bases agree with TRDD3. Germline values: CDR1 GEAIGNYY, CDR2 EKD. V shed 3 bases and J 0 bases; nucleotides not matched to a gene: 5. The CDR3 extends over 19 amino acids. CDR3: CACDVLGDTSSWDTRQMFF. In DNA, the CDR3 is TGTGCCTGTGACGTACTGGGGGATACTAGCTCCTGGGACACCCGACAGATGTTTTTC.

The rearrangement links TRDV2 to TRDJ3; 9 nucleotides agree with TRDD3. Germline lookup yields CDR1 GEAIGNYY and CDR2 EKD. CDR3 length: 20 residues. V lost 0 bases and J lost 1; bases outside the gene matches: 9. The CDR3 DNA sequence: TGTGCCTGTGACACCATCTTACTGGGGGAAATTTCCTGGGACACCCGACAGATGTTTTTC. Its translation is CACDTILLGEISWDTRQMFF.

This clone was seen a few times. This chain uses TRDV2 with TRDJ2; 7 bases match TRDD3. Germline lookup yields CDR1 GEAIGNYY and CDR2 EKD. Unmatched junction bases numbered 14, after V lost 3 bases and J lost 2 bases. The CDR3 is 18 amino acids. This chain's CDR3 is CACDPLLLGITLTAQLFF. CDR3 sequence (DNA): TGTGCCTGTGACCCCCTCTTACTGGGGATAACCTTGACAGCACAACTCTTCTTT.

CDR3 sequence: CACDPVLGISWDTRQMFF. DNA of the CDR3: TGTGCCTGTGACCCTGTACTGGGTATCTCCTGGGACACCCGACAGATGTTTTTC. The chain couples TRDV2 to TRDJ3; perhaps TRDD3 as D (6 bases). Germline V gene sequence: CDR1 GEAIGNYY, CDR2 EKD. This CDR3 has 18 residues. V gave up 3 bases and J gave up 0 bases, with 14 bases separating them.

With respect to this clone: This may arise from a read error, as a much more abundant clone is one base away. The same CDR3 is also encoded by other DNA sequences in this sample. V usage is TRDV2 and J usage is TRDJ2; D is uncertain. V shed 0 bases and J shed 5 bases, with 9 bases lying between them. There are 14 residues in the CDR3. CDR1 is GEAIGNYY and CDR2 is EKD in the germline V gene. As DNA, the CDR3 is TGTGCCTGTGACACCGTGGGAGATACAGCACAACTCTTCTTT. Its protein is CACDTVGDTAQLFF.

The J gene is given as TRDJ3, and the V gene is not called; the table's TRDD3 call for D was not verified on the DNA. CDR3 size: 21 residues. CDR3 bases: TGTGCCTGTGACCCCCTTTACTGGGGGATACGCAGCTCCTGGGACACCCGACAGATGTTTTTC. Translation: CACDPLYWGIRSSWDTRQMFF.

In its sample, this clone was seen a few times. A clone one base away is much larger, so this may be a read error. This CDR3 is also generated by other DNA sequences in the sample. J is TRDJ3 and V is TRDV2; the match to TRDD3 covers 10 bases. The germline V gene has CDR1 GEAIGNYY and CDR2 EKD. This CDR3 comprises 18 residues. V shed 3 bases and J 0 bases; nucleotides not matched to a gene: 4. The DNA for the CDR3 is TGTGCCTGTGACGTACTGGGGGATTCCTCCTGGGACACCCGACAGATGTTTTTC. Its translation is CACDVLGDSSWDTRQMFF.

In its sample, this clone ranks as medium-sized (0.01 to 0.1%). The chain is built from TRDV2 and TRDJ3; 9 bases map to TRDD3. Germline trimming cut 5 bases from V and 0 bases from J; bases unmatched to any gene: 1. The CDR3 runs to 16 residues. Germline-derived CDR1 and CDR2 are GEAIGNYY and EKD. The CDR3 DNA reads as TGTGCCTGTGCTGGGGGATGCTCCTGGGACACCCGACAGATGTTTTTC. Translating gives CACAGGCSWDTRQMFF.

Only a few counts were recorded for this clone. The rearrangement uses TRDV2 and TRDJ3; 7 bases fit TRDD3. Losses at the gene ends were 0 bases for V and 0 bases for J; bases not matched to a gene: 7. From germline, CDR1 is GEAIGNYY and CDR2 EKD. The CDR3 sequence is 19 residues long. This CDR3 is CACDTAGGPSSWDTRQMFF. The DNA of the CDR3 is TGTGCCTGTGACACCGCTGGGGGGCCCAGCTCCTGGGACACCCGACAGATGTTTTTC.

The chain employs TRDV2 and TRDJ3, with 8 bases fitting TRDD3. This CDR3 comprises 18 residues. The V gene end was trimmed by 0 bases and the J gene end by 2 bases; junction bases not matched to a gene: 5. Looked up from germline, CDR1 is GEAIGNYY and CDR2 is EKD. CDR3 amino acids: CACDTWGIRTWDTRQMFF. CDR3 nucleotide sequence: TGTGCCTGTGACACCTGGGGGATCAGGACCTGGGACACCCGACAGATGTTTTTC.

The J gene is TRDJ3, the V gene TRDV2; D is perhaps TRDD3 (6 bases). Trimming took off 1 base at V and 1 base at J, with 22 bases between the two ends. The CDR3 length is 21 residues. Germline values: CDR1 GEAIGNYY, CDR2 EKD. Here the CDR3 DNA reads TGTGCCTGTGACACTCGCTTAACTTGGGGGCCTGTATCCTGGGACACCCGACAGATGTTTTTC. This translates into CACDTRLTWGPVSWDTRQMFF.

The J gene is TRDJ3, the V gene TRDV2; 11 bases match TRDD3. The CDR3 has 20 amino acids. Germline V CDR1 and CDR2: GEAIGNYY, EKD. The junction had 9 bases not matched to a gene; V was cut back by 3 bases and J by 0 bases. The CDR3 loop is CACDAVLGDKPSWDTRQMFF. CDR3 bases: TGTGCCTGTGACGCCGTACTGGGGGATAAACCCTCCTGGGACACCCGACAGATGTTTTTC.

This clone ranks as medium-sized. Other DNA sequences within the sample encode an identical CDR3. V usage is TRDV2 and J usage is TRDJ1, with TRDD3 matching 13 bases. Germline trimming cut 2 bases from V and 0 bases from J; bases unmatched to any gene: 2. The CDR3 is made up of 16 amino acids. CDR1 is GEAIGNYY, CDR2 EKD, per germline. The CDR3 DNA reads TGTGCCTGTGACAAACTGGGGGATACGTACACCGATAAACTCATCTTT. As protein: CACDKLGDTYTDKLIF.

This clone was seen a handful of times. This chain uses TRDV3 with TRDJ1; D is perhaps TRDD2 or TRDD3 (6 bases each). Germline loops: CDR1 TVYSNPD, CDR2 GDNSRS (reference sequence). The length of the CDR3 is 19 residues. V was trimmed by 3 bases and J by 0 bases, leaving 29 bases between them. The CDR3 DNA is TGTGCCTTGGCCTCCTTCCCCTGTACTGGGCTTCATTACACCGATAAACTCATCTTT. Amino acids: CALASFPCTGLHYTDKLIF.

Only one count was recorded for this clone. The chain couples TRDV2 to TRDJ2; the D is unclear. TCRdb offers no J gene call, so here the DNA was matched to germline to obtain one. Looked up from germline, CDR1 is GEAIGNYY and CDR2 is EKD. CDR3 length: 15 residues. Trimming removed 3 bases at V and 5 bases at J, with 15 bases between. CDR3 residues: CACDESEESTAQLFF. The CDR3 bases are TGTGCCTGTGACGAAAGTGAGGAGTCAACAGCACAACTCTTCTTT.

This clone is judged large. Other DNA sequences in this specimen translate into the identical CDR3. The rearrangement links TRDV2 to TRDJ2, with TRDD3 matching 9 bases. The CDR3 has 15 residues. CDR1 GEAIGNYY and CDR2 EKD come from the germline V gene. Unmatched junction bases numbered 0, after V lost 1 base and J lost 1 base. The CDR3 DNA reads as TGTGCCTGTGACACACTGGGGGATTTGACAGCACAACTCTTCTTT. As protein: CACDTLGDLTAQLFF.